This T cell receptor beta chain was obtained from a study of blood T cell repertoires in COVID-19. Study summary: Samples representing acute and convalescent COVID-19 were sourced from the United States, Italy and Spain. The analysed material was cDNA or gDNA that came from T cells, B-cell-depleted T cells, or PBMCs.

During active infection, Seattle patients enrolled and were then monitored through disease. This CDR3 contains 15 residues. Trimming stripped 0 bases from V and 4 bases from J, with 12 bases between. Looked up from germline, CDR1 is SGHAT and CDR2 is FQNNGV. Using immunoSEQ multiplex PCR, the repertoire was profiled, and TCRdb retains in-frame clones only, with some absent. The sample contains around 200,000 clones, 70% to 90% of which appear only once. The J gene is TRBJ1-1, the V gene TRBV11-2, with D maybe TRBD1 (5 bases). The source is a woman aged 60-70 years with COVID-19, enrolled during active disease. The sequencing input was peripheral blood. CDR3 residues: CASSLDPQGPTEAFF. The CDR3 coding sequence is TGTGCCAGCAGCTTAGATCCCCAGGGCCCCACTGAAGCTTTCTTT.